These 6 T cell receptor beta chains originate from one sample sequenced in a study of T cells in Graves' hyperthyroidism and ophthalmopathy. Amplified regions were TCR beta CDR3 sequences from RNA transcripts. In the first-round RT-PCR of the TCR CDR3, the HTBI primer set was used. One entry per CDR3 protein, called by TCRdb with MiXCR from the multiplex PCR reads. Of about 340,000 distinct CDR3 sequences detected, around a sixth appear once; the ten largest clones hold approximately 49%. Sequencing was performed on blood. These receptors were taken from a woman aged 50 to 60 with Graves' hyperthyroidism.

This clonotype was seen only a few times. V gene TRBV3-1 combines with J gene TRBJ2-2, with TRBD2 matching 7 bases. Germline V lookup: CDR1 LGHDT, CDR2 YNNKEL (reference sequence). V gave up 1 base and J gave up 4 bases; unmatched junction bases: 9. The CDR3 covers 17 residues. The CDR3 here is CASSQGLGGFGTGELFF. CDR3 nucleotides: TGTGCCAGCAGCCAAGGTTTGGGGGGGTTCGGCACCGGGGAGCTGTTTTTT.

This clonotype was seen at least ten times. The V and J genes are TRBV2 and TRBJ1-3, with D perhaps matching TRBD1 (5 bases). CDR3 length equals 16 residues. With 2 bases removed from V and 2 bases from J, the gap between germline ends came to 13 bases. Germline V CDR1 and CDR2: SNHLY, FYNNEI. CDR3 in amino acids: CASSELGAGTGNTIYF. The DNA of the CDR3 is TGTGCCAGCAGTGAATTAGGGGCAGGGACTGGAAACACCATATATTTT. The variable domain in full, with the rest retrieved from reference TRBV2 and TRBJ1-3, is EPEVTQTPSHQVTQMGQEVILRCVPISNHLYFYWYRQILGQKVEFLVSFYNNEISEKSEIFDDQFSVERPDGSNFTLKIRSTKLEDSAMYFCASSELGAGTGNTIYFGEGSWLTVV.

This clonotype was picked up a small number of times. The chain has TRBV30 and TRBJ2-3, with TRBD1 matching 10 bases. CDR3 size: 14 residues. Germline values: CDR1 GTSNPN, CDR2 SVGIG (reference sequence). After removal of 3 bases from V and 3 bases from J, the junction contained 3 bases not matched to a gene. CDR3 sequence reads: CAWSAGQGTDTQYF. In nucleotides, the CDR3 is TGTGCCTGGAGCGCGGGACAGGGGACAGATACGCAGTATTTT. Together with reference TRBV30 and TRBJ2-3, the CDR3 gives the full variable domain: SQTIHQWPATLVQPVGSPLSLECTVEGTSNPNLYWYRQAAGRGLQLLFYSVGIGQISSEVPQNLSASRPQDRQFILSSKKLLLSDSGFYLCAWSAGQGTDTQYFGPGTRLTVL.

This clonotype was recorded a few times. J is TRBJ2-3 and V is TRBV6-2 or TRBV6-3; 10 bases are a match to TRBD2. The germline gives CDR1 MNHEY, CDR2 SVGEGT. CDR3 length: 14 amino acids. V lost 10 bases and J lost 3; bases outside the gene matches: 7. CDR3 region: CANTSGGGTDTQYF. DNA for the CDR3: TGTGCCAACACCAGCGGGGGGGGGACAGATACGCAGTATTTT.

This clonotype was counted only a few times. This chain uses TRBV29-1 with TRBJ2-1; 9 positions match TRBD1. Germline trimming cut 5 bases from V and 8 bases from J; bases unmatched to any gene: 7. The CDR3 is 13 residues long. Germline loops: CDR1 SQVTM, CDR2 ANQGSEA. CDR3 amino acids: CSVRQGGRDEQFF. The CDR3 DNA reads as TGCAGCGTTAGACAGGGGGGCCGGGATGAGCAGTTCTTC.

This clonotype was picked up a small number of times. The V and J genes are TRBV20-1 and TRBJ2-7; D gene ambiguous. V gave up 1 base and J gave up 0 bases, with 10 bases separating them. The CDR3 consists of 14 residues. Looked up from germline, CDR1 is DFQATT and CDR2 is SNEGSKA (reference sequence). The CDR3 DNA reads as TGCAGTGCTAGAGGCAGGATGAGCTCCTACGAGCAGTACTTC. Residues: CSARGRMSSYEQYF.